This T cell receptor (beta chain) was sequenced in a study of blood T cells in healthy people across ages. For the second PCR, which ran for about 7 to 11 cycles, a sample-barcoded 5' primer and a J-beta primer mix were used. Carrying 12 random nucleotides, a template-switch adaptor labeled each individual cDNA molecule. TCRdb re-called the 5' RACE reads through MiXCR, storing one row per CDR3 protein. There are 1 million or so distinct CDR3 sequences in the sample; over 35% occur only once, and approximately 19% lies in the top ten. CDR3 length: 16 amino acids. Germline V gene lookup returns CDR1 MNHNY and CDR2 SVGAGI (reference sequence). V was clipped by 3 bases and J by 3 bases, with 18 bases between them. General study results and limits: TCR beta diversity tracked closely with naive T cell percentage. No conclusive comparison of naive versus antigen-experienced cells was possible with unsorted PBMCs.

Drawn from each donor were roughly 10 milliliters of peripheral blood. This clonotype was seen a handful of times. Antigen: not known. The source of this sequence is a woman aged 55-70 years in good health. This chain links TRBV6-6 with TRBJ2-7; the D gene could be TRBD1 or TRBD2 (5 bases each). The sequenced sample was blood. The CDR3 here is CASSYPTRDGVYEQYF. The CDR3 DNA reads as TGTGCCAGCAGTTATCCCACCCGGGACGGAGTCTACGAGCAGTACTTC.